This note documents a single T cell receptor (beta chain) sequence. This sample was taken from a study of T cell changes during pregnancy in multiple sclerosis. Trimming left V 3 bases short and J 5 bases short, with 18 bases between. Germline V CDR1 and CDR2: LGHNA, YSLEER. The CDR3 spans 16 residues. Profiling relied on immunoSEQ multiplex PCR, and the TCRdb table lists in-frame clones only, not all of them. The sample lists over 50,000 clones, roughly 86% occurring once. This chain joins TRBV4-3 and TRBJ2-3; possibly TRBD2 for D (7 bases). The sample was peripheral blood, taken in the first trimester of pregnancy. The receptor's source is a female donor with multiple sclerosis, enrolled in a pregnancy study. The chain's CDR3 is CASSHTGGQGKDTQYF. DNA for the CDR3: TGCGCCAGCAGCCACACGGGGGGCCAGGGGAAAGATACGCAGTATTTT.